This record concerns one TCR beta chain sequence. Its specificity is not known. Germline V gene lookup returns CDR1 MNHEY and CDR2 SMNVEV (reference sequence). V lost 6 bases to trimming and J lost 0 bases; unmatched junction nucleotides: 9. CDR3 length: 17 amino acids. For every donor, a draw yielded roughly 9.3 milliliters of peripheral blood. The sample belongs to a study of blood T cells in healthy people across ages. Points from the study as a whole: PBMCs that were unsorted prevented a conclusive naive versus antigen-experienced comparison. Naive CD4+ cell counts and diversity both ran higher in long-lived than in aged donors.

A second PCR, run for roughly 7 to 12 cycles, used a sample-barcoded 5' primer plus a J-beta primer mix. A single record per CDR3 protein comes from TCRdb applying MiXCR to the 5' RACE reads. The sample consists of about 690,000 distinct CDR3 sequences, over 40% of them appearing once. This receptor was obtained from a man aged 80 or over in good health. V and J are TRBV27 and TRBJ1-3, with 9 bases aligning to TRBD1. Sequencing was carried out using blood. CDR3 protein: CASRRQGVSTSGNTIYF. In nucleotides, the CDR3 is TGTGCCAGCAGACGACAGGGGGTGTCTACCTCTGGAAACACCATATATTTT.